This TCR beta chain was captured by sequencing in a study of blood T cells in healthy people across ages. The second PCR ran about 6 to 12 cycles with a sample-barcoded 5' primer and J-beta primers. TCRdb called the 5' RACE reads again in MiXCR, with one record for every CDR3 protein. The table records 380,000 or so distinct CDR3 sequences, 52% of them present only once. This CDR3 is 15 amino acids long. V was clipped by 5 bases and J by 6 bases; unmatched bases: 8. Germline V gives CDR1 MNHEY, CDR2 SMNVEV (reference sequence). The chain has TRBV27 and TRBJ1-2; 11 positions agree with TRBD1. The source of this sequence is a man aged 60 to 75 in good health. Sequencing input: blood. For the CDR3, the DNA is TGTGCCAGCAGTAGCTCAGGACAGGGGGCCCATGGCTACACCTTC. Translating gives CASSSSGQGAHGYTF.